This T cell receptor beta chain is drawn from a study of shared clonotypes between healthy human individuals (TCRdb year 2020). Regarding the complete study: A few men and a couple of women, aged 18 to 49 years, made up the cohort. For each donor, CD4 naive and CD4 memory were each run on three plates, CD8 naive on two plates, and CD8 memory on one plate. To estimate repertoire size and how much clonotype sharing occurs between individuals, the study deeply sequenced the blood TCR repertoires of a handful of healthy adults. To increase sequencing depth and limit assay-specific biases, TCR repertoire library preparation and sequencing were carried out by different laboratories using diverse techniques. Each donor's leukapheresis produced roughly between about 0.9 and 9.5 billion PBMCs.

The CDR3, cysteine through phenylalanine, is 16 amino acids long. Only the CDR3 DNA stays, 48 bases, in frame from base 1. CDR1 and CDR2, per the germline V gene (reference sequence), are SEHNR and FQNEAQ. Unmatched junction bases come to 15, with V trimmed by 5 bases and J by 6 bases. Using the deep immunoSEQ assay, multiplex PCR amplified TCR CDR3 regions from genomic DNA. Genomic DNA extracted from each cell subset was distributed evenly over all wells of several immunoSEQ 96-well plates, and each plate served as one replicate. For sorted subsets, 200 ng of genomic DNA, equivalent to some 30,000 T cell genomes, went into each replicate PCR. The purified libraries were quantified using a Qubit 3.0 fluorometer, sized with a Bioanalyzer 2100, and then quantified again using the KAPA Library Quantification kit. Every immunoSEQ 96-well plate was sequenced on a dedicated single-read 150-cycle Illumina NextSeq 550 flow cell. Processing in the source paper ran as follows. Because only junctional sequences without quality scores were contained in the immunoSEQ output, filtering matching that applied to full-length reads could not be performed. To assign V/J genes and CDR3, sequences were annotated using PyIR, a Python wrapper for IgBLAST v1.9, with IMGT germline references. Reads were removed for weak V/J assignments (E-value above 1e-6), missing CDR3, stop codons, out-of-frame junctions, or ambiguous translated residues. V3J clonotypes were defined as sequences sharing the same inferred V gene, J gene, and CDR3 amino acid sequence. The percentage overlap between two repertoires was calculated by dividing the number of shared unique clonotypes by the size of the smaller repertoire. Repertoire richness was assessed with RTK rarefaction, the Chao1 estimator, and Recon v2.1 estimates of unobserved clonotypes. For all TCRbeta clonotypes obtained by the gDNA method from a few donors, generation probabilities were computed with OLGA. This immuneACCESS table, as held by TCRdb, lists in-frame sequences with V and J called but not all clones. Of the missing ones, under half trace to an unresolved V gene in checked studies; the others have no known cause. V and J calls and clone size follow that table, whereas D and trimming were derived from the DNA. Across this sample there are more than 550,000 clones, with under 95% seen only once. The ten top clones hold roughly 24% of the sample.

The paper as a whole reports these results and caveats: Even with the large sequencing depth, rarefaction of the sorted-subset datasets indicated that sequencing was incomplete. Sampling was limited to blood, and TCR repertoires in tissue likely differ from TCR repertoires in blood. The genetic and exposure-history diversity represented was limited by the small number of donors. Sharing across a handful of donors was observed for approximately 5% of naive CD4, about 3.2% of naive CD8, about 2.5% of memory CD4, and roughly 0.43% of memory CD8 clonotypes. Larger estimated clonotype richness was generally found for naive subsets than for memory subsets. Higher generation probabilities were observed for clonotypes shared by all four sorted-subset donors than for non-shared clonotypes. Pairwise subsampling led to the expectation that sequencing depth would affect the degree of clonotype sharing among donors.

For the CD8 naive samples, CD45RO-negative cells were positively selected for CCR7, yielding a CD45RA+CCR7+ population from which TemRA cells were excluded. The donors were healthy, HIV-negative adults who had no recently reported acute infections or vaccinations. Every donor was a Caucasian adult residing in Nashville, Tennessee, USA. Blood was collected by leukapheresis, and PBMCs were isolated by Ficoll-Histopaque density gradient centrifugation and then cryopreserved in liquid nitrogen vapor phase. Analytical flow cytometry was used to check the purity and quantity of every magnetically sorted T cell population. Genomic DNA was isolated from every sorted fraction and measured by UV absorbance on a Nanodrop 2000c. About this clone itself: Its antigen is currently not known. Per-base qualities were not stored, and no clone one base away is much larger.

The rearrangement joined TRBV7-9 to TRBJ1-1; the junction holds 7 bases that match TRBD1. The material sequenced was naive CD8+ T cells sorted from blood. The sample's cell subset or site, from its label and the paper: CD45RA+CCR7+. This receptor was taken from a man aged 25-45 years in good health. The CDR3 in this case is CASSPIDDRVKAEAFF. In nucleotides, the sequence is TGTGCCAGCAGCCCTATTGACGACAGGGTGAAGGCTGAAGCTTTCTTT.